This record concerns one T cell receptor beta chain sequence. The sample is drawn from a study of blood T cell repertoires in COVID-19. V lost 7 bases, J lost 2 bases, and 12 bases stayed unmatched. The CDR3 extends over 16 amino acids. Germline V lookup: CDR1 ENHRY, CDR2 SYGVKD. Data came from immunoSEQ multiplex PCR; TCRdb stores just in-frame clones and leaves some out. The sample holds 150,000 to 200,000 clones, about nine tenths seen once. The sequencing input was peripheral blood. This TCR derives from a man younger than 40 with COVID-19, enrolled during active disease. The chain carries TRBV10-3 and TRBJ2-7; 9 positions agree with TRBD1. The CDR3 bases are TGTGCCATCACCGACTTACAGGGGGCGCAACCCTACGAGCAGTACTTC. This codes for CAITDLQGAQPYEQYF.